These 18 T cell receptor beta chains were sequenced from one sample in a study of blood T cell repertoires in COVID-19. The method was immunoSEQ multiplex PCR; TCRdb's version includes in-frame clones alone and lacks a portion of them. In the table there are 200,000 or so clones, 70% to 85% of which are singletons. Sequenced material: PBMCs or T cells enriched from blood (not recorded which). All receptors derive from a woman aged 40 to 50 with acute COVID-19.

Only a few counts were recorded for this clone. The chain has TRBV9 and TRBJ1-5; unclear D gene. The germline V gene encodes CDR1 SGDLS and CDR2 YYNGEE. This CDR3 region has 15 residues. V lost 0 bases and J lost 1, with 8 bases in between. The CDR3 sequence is CASSVGWESNQPQHF. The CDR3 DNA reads TGTGCCAGCAGCGTAGGGTGGGAGAGCAATCAGCCCCAGCATTTT.

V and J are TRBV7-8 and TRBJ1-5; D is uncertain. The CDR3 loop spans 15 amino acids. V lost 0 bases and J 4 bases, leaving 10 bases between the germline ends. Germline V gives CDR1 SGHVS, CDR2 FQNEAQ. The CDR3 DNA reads TGTGCCAGCAGCTTAGCGCGTGCGCTTAATCAGCCCCAGCATTTT. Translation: CASSLARALNQPQHF.

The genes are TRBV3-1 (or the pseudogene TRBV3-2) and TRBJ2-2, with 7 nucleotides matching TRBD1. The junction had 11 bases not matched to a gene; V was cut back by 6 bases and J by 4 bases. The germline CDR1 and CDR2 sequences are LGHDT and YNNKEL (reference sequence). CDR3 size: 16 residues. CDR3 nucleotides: TGTGCCAGCAGAAAAGGGGGCTCTTTTGTCACCGGGGAGCTGTTTTTT. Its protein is CASRKGGSFVTGELFF.

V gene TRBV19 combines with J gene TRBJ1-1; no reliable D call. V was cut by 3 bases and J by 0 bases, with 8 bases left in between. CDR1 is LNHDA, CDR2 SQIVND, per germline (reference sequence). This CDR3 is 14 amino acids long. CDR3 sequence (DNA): TGTGCCAGTAGTATTCGGGGAGTGAACACTGAAGCTTTCTTT. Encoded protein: CASSIRGVNTEAFF.

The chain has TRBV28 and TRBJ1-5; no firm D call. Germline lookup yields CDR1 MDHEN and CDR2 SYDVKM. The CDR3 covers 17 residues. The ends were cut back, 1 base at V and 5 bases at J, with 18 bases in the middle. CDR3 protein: CASSLSSTRRFHQPQHF. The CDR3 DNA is TGTGCCAGCAGTTTATCTTCCACGCGCAGGTTTCATCAGCCCCAGCATTTT.

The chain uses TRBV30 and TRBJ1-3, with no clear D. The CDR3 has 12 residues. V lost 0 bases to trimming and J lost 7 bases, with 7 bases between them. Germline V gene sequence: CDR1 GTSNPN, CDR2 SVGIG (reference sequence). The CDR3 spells CAWSVTRNTIYF. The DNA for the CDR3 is TGTGCCTGGAGTGTAACCCGGAACACCATATATTTT.

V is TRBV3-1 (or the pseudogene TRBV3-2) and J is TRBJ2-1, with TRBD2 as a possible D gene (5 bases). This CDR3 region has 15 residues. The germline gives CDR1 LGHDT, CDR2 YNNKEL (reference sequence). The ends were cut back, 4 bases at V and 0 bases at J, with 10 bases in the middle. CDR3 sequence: CASSPRRSSYNEQFF. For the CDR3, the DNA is TGTGCCAGCAGCCCAAGGAGGAGCTCCTACAATGAGCAGTTCTTC.

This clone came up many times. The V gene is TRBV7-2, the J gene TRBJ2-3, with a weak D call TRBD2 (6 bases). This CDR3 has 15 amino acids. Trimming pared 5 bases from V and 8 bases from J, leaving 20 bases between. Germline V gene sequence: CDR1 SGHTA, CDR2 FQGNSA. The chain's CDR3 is CASSATGRLRGTQYF. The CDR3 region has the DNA TGTGCCAGCAGCGCCACCGGGAGACTAAGGGGTACGCAGTATTTT.

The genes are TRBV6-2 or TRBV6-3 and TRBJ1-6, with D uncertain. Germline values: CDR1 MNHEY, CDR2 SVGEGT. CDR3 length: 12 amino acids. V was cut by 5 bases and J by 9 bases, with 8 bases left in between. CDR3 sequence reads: CASSVIPSPLHF. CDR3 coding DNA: TGTGCCAGCAGTGTTATTCCTTCACCCCTCCACTTT.

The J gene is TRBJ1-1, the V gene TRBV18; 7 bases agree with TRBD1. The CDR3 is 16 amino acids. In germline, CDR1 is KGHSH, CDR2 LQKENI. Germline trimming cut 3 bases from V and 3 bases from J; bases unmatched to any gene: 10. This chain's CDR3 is CASSPRLGGGHTEAFF. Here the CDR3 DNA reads TGTGCCAGCTCACCGCGTCTAGGGGGCGGACACACTGAAGCTTTCTTT.

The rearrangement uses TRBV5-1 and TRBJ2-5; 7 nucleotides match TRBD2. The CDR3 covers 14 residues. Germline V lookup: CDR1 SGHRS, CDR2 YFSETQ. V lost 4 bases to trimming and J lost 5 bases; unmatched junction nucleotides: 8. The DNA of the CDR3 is TGCGCCAGCAGCCCCTCGGCGGGGGTTGAGACCCAGTACTTC. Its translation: CASSPSAGVETQYF.

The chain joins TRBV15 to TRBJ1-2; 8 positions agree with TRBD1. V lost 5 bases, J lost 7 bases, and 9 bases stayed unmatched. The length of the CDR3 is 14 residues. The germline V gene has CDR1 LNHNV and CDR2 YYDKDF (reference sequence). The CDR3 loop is CATSASDREVGYTF. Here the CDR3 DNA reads TGTGCCACCAGCGCATCGGACAGGGAAGTTGGCTACACCTTC.

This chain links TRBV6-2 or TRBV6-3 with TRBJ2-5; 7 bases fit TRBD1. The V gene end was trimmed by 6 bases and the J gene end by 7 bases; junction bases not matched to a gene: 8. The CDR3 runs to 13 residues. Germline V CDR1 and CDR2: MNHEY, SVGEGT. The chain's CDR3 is CASSRGRRGTQYF. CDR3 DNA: TGTGCCAGCAGCAGGGGGAGAAGGGGGACCCAGTACTTC.

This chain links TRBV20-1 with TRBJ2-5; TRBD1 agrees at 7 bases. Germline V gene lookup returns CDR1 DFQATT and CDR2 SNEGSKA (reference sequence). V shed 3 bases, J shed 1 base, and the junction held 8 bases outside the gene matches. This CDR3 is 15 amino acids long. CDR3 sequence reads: CSASTLGQSQETQYF. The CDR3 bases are TGCAGTGCTAGTACCCTGGGACAGAGCCAAGAGACCCAGTACTTC.

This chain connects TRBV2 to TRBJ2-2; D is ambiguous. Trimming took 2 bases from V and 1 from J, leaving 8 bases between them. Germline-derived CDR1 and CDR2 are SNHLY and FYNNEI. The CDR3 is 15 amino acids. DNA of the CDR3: TGTGCCAGCAGTGAAAGATCCGGGAACACCGGGGAGCTGTTTTTT. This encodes CASSERSGNTGELFF.

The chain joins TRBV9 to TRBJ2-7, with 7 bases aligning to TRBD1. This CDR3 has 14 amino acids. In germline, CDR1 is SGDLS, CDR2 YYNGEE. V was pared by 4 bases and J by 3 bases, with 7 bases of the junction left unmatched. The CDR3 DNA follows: TGTGCCAGCAGCAAAAGGGACAGAGACTACGAGCAGTACTTC. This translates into CASSKRDRDYEQYF.

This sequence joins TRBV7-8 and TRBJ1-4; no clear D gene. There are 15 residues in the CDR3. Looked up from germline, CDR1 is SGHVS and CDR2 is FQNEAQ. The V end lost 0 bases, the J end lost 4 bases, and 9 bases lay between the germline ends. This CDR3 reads CASSLASTGNEKLFF. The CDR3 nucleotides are TGTGCCAGCAGCTTAGCGTCGACGGGTAATGAAAAACTGTTTTTT.

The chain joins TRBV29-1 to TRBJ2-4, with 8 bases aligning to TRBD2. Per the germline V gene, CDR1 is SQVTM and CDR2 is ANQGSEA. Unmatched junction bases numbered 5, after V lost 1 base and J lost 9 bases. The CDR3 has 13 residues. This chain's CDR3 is CSVEVTGGSIQYF. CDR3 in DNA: TGCAGCGTTGAAGTCACGGGGGGGAGCATTCAGTACTTC.